The clone carrying this TCR beta chain occurred a few times. Its specificity is unknown. This sample is drawn from a study of beta chain features in type 1 diabetes. Regarding the study as a whole: Patients' naive, central memory and Treg TCRB repertoires seemed closer to one another than those of healthy donors. The study found moderately but significantly shorter TCRB CDR3s in all four CD4+ subsets of Type 1 diabetes patients.

Every donor provided one heparinised blood draw, which averaged approximately 100 mL. Sequencing targeted expressed TCRB transcripts, as all isolated RNA had been reverse transcribed. Produced via immunoSEQ multiplex PCR; TCRdb's table is partial and in-frame only. The sample consists of some 660,000 clones, over 13% of them appearing once. This receptor was taken from a man between 18 and 29 years old with type 1 diabetes. The sample consisted of naive CD4+ T cells from blood.

The CDR3 region has the DNA TGCGCCAGCAGCCGGGAGGGGAACACTGAAGCTTTCTTT. Translated, it gives CASSREGNTEAFF. V gene TRBV4-1 combines with J gene TRBJ1-1; no definite D call. Trimming left V 4 bases short and J 1 base short, with 7 bases between. CDR3 length equals 13 residues. Germline V CDR1 and CDR2: MGHRA, YSYEKL.